This entry is about one T cell receptor beta chain. Its specificity is not known. This entry comes from a study of blood T cells in healthy people across ages. Study findings and constraints: Older individuals had lower TCR beta diversity per million T cells (the decline was roughly linear).

Germline CDR1 reads SNHLY; CDR2 reads FYNNEI. The V gene lost 7 bases and the J gene lost 2 bases, with 15 bases spanning the gap. The CDR3 consists of 15 residues. Peripheral blood from each donor was collected in a volume of approximately 10 milliliters. No fewer than 7 million PBMCs went into each sample. Primed by a sample-barcoded 5' primer and a J-beta primer mix, a second PCR proceeded for about 7 to 11 cycles. TCRdb reanalysed the 5' RACE reads using MiXCR and keeps one entry per CDR3 protein. Of under 2,000,000 distinct CDR3 sequences listed, just under 50% are singletons. The chain is built from TRBV2 and TRBJ2-1; D not certain. This clonotype originated in a woman aged 35 to 49 in good health. Source material: blood. The CDR3, as DNA: TGTGCCAGCATGAGGCGCGAACAAACCTACAATGAGCAGTTCTTC. This codes for CASMRREQTYNEQFF. Full variable domain (missing parts from reference TRBV2 and TRBJ2-1): EPEVTQTPSHQVTQMGQEVILRCVPISNHLYFYWYRQILGQKVEFLVSFYNNEISEKSEIFDDQFSVERPDGSNFTLKIRSTKLEDSAMYFCASMRREQTYNEQFFGPGTRLTVL.